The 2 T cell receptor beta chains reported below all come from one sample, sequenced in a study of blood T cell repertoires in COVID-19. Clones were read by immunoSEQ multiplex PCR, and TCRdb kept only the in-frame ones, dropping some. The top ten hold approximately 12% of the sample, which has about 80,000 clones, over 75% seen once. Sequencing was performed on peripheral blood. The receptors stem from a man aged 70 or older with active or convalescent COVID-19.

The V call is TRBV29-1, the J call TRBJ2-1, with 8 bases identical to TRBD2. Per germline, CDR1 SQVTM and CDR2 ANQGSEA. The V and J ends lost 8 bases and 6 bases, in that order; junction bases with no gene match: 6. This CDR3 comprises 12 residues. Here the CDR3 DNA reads TGCAGCACCGGGGGGGCCAGCAATGAGCAGTTCTTC. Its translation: CSTGGASNEQFF.

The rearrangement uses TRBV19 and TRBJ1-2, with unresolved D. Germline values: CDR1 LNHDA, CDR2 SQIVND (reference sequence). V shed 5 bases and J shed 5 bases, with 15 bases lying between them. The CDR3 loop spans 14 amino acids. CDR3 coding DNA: TGTGCCAGTAGTTGGAGAGTTATTGATTATGGCTACACCTTC. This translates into CASSWRVIDYGYTF.